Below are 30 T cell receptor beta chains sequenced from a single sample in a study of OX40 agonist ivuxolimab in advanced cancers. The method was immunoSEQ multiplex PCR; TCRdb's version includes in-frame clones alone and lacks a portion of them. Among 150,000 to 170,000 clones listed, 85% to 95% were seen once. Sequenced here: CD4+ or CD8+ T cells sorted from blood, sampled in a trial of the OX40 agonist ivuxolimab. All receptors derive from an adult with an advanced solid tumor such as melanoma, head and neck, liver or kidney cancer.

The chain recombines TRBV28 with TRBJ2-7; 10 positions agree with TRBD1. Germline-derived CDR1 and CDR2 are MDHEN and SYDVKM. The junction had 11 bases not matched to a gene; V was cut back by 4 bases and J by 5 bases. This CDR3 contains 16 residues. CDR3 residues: CASSSYGQGDLNEQYF. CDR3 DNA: TGTGCCAGCAGTTCATACGGACAGGGGGATTTGAACGAGCAGTACTTC. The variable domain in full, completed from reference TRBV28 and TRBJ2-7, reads DVKVTQSSRYLVKRTGEKVFLECVQDMDHENMFWYRQDPGLGLRLIYFSYDVKMKEKGDIPEGYSVSREKKERFSLILESASTNQTSMYLCASSSYGQGDLNEQYFGPGTRLTVT.

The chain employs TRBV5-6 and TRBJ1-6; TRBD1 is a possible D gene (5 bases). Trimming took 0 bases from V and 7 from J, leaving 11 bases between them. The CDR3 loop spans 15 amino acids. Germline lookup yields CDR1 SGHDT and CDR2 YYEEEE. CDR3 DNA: TGTGCCAGCAGCTTGGACGGCAGGGTAAATTCACCCCTCCACTTT. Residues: CASSLDGRVNSPLHF.

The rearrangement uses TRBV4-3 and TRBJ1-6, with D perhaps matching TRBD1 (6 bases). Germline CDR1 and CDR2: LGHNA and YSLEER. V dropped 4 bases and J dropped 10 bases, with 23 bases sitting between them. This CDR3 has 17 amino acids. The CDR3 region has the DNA TGCGCCAGCAGCCCCCGCTCGGGGGGGGGCAAAGTCTCACCCCTCCACTTT. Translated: CASSPRSGGGKVSPLHF.

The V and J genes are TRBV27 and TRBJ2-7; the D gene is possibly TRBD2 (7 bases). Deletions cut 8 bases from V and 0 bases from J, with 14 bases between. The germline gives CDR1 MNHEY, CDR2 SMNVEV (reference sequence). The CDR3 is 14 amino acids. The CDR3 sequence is CASGKGGNSYEQYF. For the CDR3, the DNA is TGTGCCAGCGGGAAGGGGGGGAACTCCTACGAGCAGTACTTC.

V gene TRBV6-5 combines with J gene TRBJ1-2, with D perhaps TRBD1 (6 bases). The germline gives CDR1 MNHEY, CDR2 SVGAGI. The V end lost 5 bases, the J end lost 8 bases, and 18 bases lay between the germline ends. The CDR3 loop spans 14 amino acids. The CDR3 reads CASSIGTSKGGYTF. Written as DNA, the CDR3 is TGTGCCAGCAGTATCGGGACATCTAAAGGAGGCTACACCTTC.

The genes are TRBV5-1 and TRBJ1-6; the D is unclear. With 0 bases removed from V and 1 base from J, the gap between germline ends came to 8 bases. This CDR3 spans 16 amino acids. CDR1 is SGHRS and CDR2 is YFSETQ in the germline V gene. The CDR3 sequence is CASSLAGVSYNSPLHF. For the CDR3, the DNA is TGCGCCAGCAGCTTGGCCGGGGTTTCCTATAATTCACCCCTCCACTTT.

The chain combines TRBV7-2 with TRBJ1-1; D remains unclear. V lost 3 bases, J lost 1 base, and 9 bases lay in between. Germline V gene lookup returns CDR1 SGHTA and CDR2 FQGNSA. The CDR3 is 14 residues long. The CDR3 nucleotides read TGTGCCAGCAGCTTTTATGCGGGGAACACTGAAGCTTTCTTT. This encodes CASSFYAGNTEAFF.

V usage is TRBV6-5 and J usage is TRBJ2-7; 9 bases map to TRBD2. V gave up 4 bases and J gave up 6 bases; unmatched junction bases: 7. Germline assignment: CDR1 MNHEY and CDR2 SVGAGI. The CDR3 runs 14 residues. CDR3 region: CASSLFSGSGEQYF. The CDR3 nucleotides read TGTGCCAGCAGTTTATTTAGCGGGAGCGGCGAGCAGTACTTC.

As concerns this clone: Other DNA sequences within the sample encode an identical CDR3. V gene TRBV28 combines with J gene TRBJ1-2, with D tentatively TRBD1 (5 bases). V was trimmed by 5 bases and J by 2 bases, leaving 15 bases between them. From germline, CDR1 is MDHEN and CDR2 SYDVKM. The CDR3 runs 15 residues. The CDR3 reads CASSPPGGANYGYTF. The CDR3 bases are TGTGCCAGCAGTCCCCCGGGAGGGGCGAACTATGGCTACACCTTC.

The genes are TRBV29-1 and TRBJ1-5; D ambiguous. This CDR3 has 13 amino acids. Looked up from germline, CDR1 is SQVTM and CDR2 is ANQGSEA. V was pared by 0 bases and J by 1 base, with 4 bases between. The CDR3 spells CSVEEASNQPQHF. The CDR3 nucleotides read TGCAGCGTTGAAGAGGCAAGCAATCAGCCCCAGCATTTT.

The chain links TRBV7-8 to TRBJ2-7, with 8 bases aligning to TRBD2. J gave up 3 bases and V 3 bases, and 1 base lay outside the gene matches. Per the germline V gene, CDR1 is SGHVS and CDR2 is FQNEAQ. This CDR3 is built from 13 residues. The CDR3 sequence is CASSFLAGYEQYF. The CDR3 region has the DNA TGTGCCAGCAGCTTTCTAGCGGGCTACGAGCAGTACTTC.

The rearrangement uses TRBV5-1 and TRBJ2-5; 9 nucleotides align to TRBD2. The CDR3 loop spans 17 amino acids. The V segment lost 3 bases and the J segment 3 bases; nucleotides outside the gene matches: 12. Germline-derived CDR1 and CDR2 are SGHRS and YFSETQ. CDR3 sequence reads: CASSSSRLAAAKETQYF. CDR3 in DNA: TGCGCCAGCAGCTCCTCCCGACTAGCGGCGGCCAAAGAGACCCAGTACTTC. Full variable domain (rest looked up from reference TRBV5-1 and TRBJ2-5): KAGVTQTPRYLIKTRGQQVTLSCSPISGHRSVSWYQQTPGQGLQFLFEYFSETQRNKGNFPGRFSGRQFSNSRSEMNVSTLELGDSALYLCASSSSRLAAAKETQYFGPGTRLLVL.

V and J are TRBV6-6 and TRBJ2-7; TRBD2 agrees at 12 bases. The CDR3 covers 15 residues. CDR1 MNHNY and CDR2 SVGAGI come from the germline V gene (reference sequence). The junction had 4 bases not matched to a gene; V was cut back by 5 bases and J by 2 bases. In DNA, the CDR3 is TGTGCCAGCAGTCGGACTAGCGGGAATGCCTACGAGCAGTACTTC. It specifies CASSRTSGNAYEQYF.

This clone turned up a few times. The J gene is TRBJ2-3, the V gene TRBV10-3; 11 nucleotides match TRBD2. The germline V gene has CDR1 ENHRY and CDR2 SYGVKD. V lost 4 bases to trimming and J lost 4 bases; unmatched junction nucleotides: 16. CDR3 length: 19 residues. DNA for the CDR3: TGTGCCATCAGTGGTGACCTAGCGGGGGGATCGAATGTCGCAGATACGCAGTATTTT. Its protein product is CAISGDLAGGSNVADTQYF.

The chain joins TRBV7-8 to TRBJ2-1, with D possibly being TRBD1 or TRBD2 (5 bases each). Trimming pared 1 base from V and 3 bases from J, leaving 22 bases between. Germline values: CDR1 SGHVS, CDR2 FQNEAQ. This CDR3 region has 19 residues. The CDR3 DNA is TGTGCCAGCAGCTTAGGGTGGGGGTATGACGGTGGGCTCTACAATGAGCAGTTCTTC. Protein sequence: CASSLGWGYDGGLYNEQFF.

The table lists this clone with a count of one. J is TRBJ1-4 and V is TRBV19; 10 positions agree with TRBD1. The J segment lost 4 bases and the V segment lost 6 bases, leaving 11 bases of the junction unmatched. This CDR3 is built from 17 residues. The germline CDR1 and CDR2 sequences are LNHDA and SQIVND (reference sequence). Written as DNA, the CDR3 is TGTGCCAGTAGCGGTCCGGGACAGGGGCGCAGTAATGAAAAACTGTTTTTT. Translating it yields CASSGPGQGRSNEKLFF.

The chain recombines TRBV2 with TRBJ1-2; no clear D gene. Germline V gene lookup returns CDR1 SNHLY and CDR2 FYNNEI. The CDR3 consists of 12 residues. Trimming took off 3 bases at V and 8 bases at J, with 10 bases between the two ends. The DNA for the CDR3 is TGTGCCAGCAGTGAGGAATTGGGGGGCTACACCTTC. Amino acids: CASSEELGGYTF.

CDR3: CASSPRGGLGTGELFF. CDR3 bases: TGCGCCAGCAGCCCACGGGGTGGGTTGGGCACCGGGGAGCTGTTTTTT. The rearrangement uses TRBV5-1 and TRBJ2-2; D may be TRBD2 (5 bases). This CDR3 has 16 residues. V dropped 4 bases and J dropped 4 bases, with 17 bases sitting between them. Per germline, CDR1 SGHRS and CDR2 YFSETQ.

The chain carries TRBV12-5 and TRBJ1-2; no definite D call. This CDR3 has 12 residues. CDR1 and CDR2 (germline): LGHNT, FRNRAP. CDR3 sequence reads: CVADGTNYGYTF. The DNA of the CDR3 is TGTGTCGCGGACGGTACTAACTATGGCTACACCTTC.

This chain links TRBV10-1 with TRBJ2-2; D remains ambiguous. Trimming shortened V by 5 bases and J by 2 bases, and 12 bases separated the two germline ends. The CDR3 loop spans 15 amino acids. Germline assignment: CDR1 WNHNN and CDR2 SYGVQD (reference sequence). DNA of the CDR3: TGCGCCAGCAGTCCTGGACGGGCCAACACCGGGGAGCTGTTTTTT. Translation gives CASSPGRANTGELFF.

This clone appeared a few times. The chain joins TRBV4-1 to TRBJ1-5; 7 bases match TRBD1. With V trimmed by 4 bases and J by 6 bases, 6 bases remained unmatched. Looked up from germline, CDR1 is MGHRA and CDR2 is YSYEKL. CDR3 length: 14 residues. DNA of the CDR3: TGCGCCAGCAGCCGGGAACAGGGGATTCAGCCCCAGCATTTT. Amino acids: CASSREQGIQPQHF.

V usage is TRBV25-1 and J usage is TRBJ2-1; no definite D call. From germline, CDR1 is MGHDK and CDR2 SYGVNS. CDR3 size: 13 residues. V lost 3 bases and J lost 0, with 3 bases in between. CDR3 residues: CASSEFSYNEQFF. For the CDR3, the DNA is TGTGCCAGCAGTGAGTTCTCCTACAATGAGCAGTTCTTC.

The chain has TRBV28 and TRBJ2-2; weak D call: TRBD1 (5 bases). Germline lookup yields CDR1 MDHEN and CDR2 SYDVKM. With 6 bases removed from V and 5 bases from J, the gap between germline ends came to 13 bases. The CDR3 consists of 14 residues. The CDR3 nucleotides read TGTGCCAGCAGGAACCCAGGGAAAACCGGGGAGCTGTTTTTT. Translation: CASRNPGKTGELFF.

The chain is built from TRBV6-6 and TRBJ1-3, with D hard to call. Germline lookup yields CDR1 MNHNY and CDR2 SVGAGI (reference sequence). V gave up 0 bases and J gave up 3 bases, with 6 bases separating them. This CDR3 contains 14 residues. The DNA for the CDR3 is TGTGCCAGCAGTTACTCCCTAGGTGGAAACACCATATATTTT. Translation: CASSYSLGGNTIYF.

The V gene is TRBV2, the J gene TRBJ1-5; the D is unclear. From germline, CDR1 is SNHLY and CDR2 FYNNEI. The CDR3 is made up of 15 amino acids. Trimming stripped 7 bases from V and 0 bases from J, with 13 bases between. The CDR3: CASNRYFSSNQPQHF. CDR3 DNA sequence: TGTGCCAGCAATCGCTATTTTTCTAGCAATCAGCCCCAGCATTTT.

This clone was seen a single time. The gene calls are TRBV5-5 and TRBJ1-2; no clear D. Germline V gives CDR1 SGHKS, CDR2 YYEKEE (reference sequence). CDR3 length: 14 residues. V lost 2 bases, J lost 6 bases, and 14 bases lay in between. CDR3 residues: CASSLRRPWDGYTF. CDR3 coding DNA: TGTGCCAGCAGCTTAAGGCGGCCATGGGATGGCTACACCTTC.

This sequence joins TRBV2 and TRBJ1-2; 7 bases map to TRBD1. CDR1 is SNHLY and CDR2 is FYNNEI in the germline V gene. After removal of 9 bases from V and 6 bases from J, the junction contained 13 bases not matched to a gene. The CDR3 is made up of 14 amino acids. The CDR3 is CASEGQTGVNGYTF. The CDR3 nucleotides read TGTGCCAGTGAGGGACAGACCGGGGTTAATGGCTACACCTTC.

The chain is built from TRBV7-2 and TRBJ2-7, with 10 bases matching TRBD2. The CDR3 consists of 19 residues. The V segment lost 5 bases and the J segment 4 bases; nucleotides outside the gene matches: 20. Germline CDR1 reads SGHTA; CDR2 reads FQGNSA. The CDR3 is CASSPKRASGGFAGYEQYF. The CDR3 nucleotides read TGTGCCAGCAGCCCTAAGAGGGCTAGCGGGGGATTCGCGGGGTACGAGCAGTACTTC.

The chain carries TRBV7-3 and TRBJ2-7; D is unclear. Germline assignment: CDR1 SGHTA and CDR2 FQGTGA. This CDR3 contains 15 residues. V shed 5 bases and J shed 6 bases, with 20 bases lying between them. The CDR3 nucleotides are TGTGCCAGCAGCCCGAACGGGCTAGGTAAATCCGAGCAGTACTTC. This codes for CASSPNGLGKSEQYF.

The CDR3 here is CASSPRLAASTDTQYF. In DNA, the CDR3 is TGTGCCAGCAGCCCCCGACTAGCTGCAAGCACAGATACGCAGTATTTT. V and J are TRBV9 and TRBJ2-3; TRBD2 agrees at 7 bases. Germline values: CDR1 SGDLS, CDR2 YYNGEE. The CDR3 extends over 16 amino acids. V trimming: 4 bases; J trimming: 0 bases; junction bases outside the gene matches: 8.